This entry lists 20 T cell receptor beta chains sequenced from one sample in a study of cytomegalovirus exposure and HLA in healthy donors. With 60 Vbeta and 13 Jbeta primers, the PCR was carried out. Some clones are missing from TCRdb's copy, which holds only in-frame ones; the method was immunoSEQ multiplex PCR. The profile shows 100,000 to 150,000 clones, around 81% of them singletons. The sequenced sample was PBMCs. The receptors were gathered from a man younger than 30 in good health and CMV-seronegative.

The chain carries TRBV7-2 and TRBJ1-1; 9 bases agree with TRBD1. V lost 3 bases, J lost 7 bases, and 0 bases stayed unmatched. This CDR3 has 12 amino acids. CDR1 and CDR2 from the germline V gene are SGHTA and FQGNSA. The CDR3 protein is CASSLDRGEAFF. CDR3 sequence (DNA): TGTGCCAGCAGCTTGGACAGGGGTGAAGCTTTCTTT.

The V and J genes are TRBV28 and TRBJ2-5; 7 bases are shared with TRBD1. CDR1 MDHEN and CDR2 SYDVKM come from the germline V gene. The J segment lost 4 bases and the V segment lost 7 bases, leaving 6 bases of the junction unmatched. This CDR3 is built from 13 residues. The CDR3 DNA follows: TGTGCCAGCAACAGGGGCATTTCAGAGACCCAGTACTTC. It translates to CASNRGISETQYF.

This rearrangement joins TRBV7-2 to TRBJ1-3; maybe TRBD1 (5 bases). The CDR3 is 14 amino acids. The germline V and J ends were trimmed by 3 bases and 4 bases, with 10 bases remaining between them. Germline CDR1 reads SGHTA; CDR2 reads FQGNSA. The CDR3 nucleotides are TGTGCCAGCAGCTTGGGGGGTTTGGGAAACACCATATATTTT. This encodes CASSLGGLGNTIYF. The complete variable domain, with remaining parts taken from reference TRBV7-2 and TRBJ1-3, reads GAGVSQSPSNKVTEKGKDVELRCDPISGHTALYWYRQSLGQGLEFLIYFQGNSAPDKSGLPSDRFSAERTGGSVSTLTIQRTQQEDSAVYLCASSLGGLGNTIYFGEGSWLTVV.

The chain carries TRBV2 and TRBJ2-5; 10 nucleotides line up with TRBD2. Germline V CDR1 and CDR2: SNHLY, FYNNEI. The length of the CDR3 is 10 residues. Trimming at V came to 8 bases and at J to 11 bases, leaving 2 bases not matched to a gene. CDR3 region: CASVAGGQYF. CDR3 nucleotide sequence: TGTGCCAGCGTAGCGGGGGGTCAGTACTTC. Complete variable domain (other parts from reference TRBV2 and TRBJ2-5): EPEVTQTPSHQVTQMGQEVILRCVPISNHLYFYWYRQILGQKVEFLVSFYNNEISEKSEIFDDQFSVERPDGSNFTLKIRSTKLEDSAMYFCASVAGGQYFGPGTRLLVL.

The chain combines TRBV7-9 with TRBJ1-1, with D unclear. The germline V gene has CDR1 SEHNR and CDR2 FQNEAQ (reference sequence). The CDR3 loop spans 16 amino acids. V gave up 5 bases and J gave up 0 bases, with 16 bases separating them. DNA for the CDR3: TGTGCCAGCAGCCCGATAGATAACCCTATGAACACTGAAGCTTTCTTT. This encodes CASSPIDNPMNTEAFF.

The chain joins TRBV5-6 to TRBJ2-5, with D possibly being TRBD2 (6 bases). The DNA end lines up better with TRBJ2-7; the J call may be wrong. The germline gives CDR1 SGHDT, CDR2 YYEEEE. CDR3 length: 14 residues. CDR3 in DNA: TGTGCCAGCAGCCGGGTCAGCGGGTCCAACGAGCAGTACTTC. It yields the protein CASSRVSGSNEQYF.

The chain combines TRBV29-1 with TRBJ2-7; 9 bases match TRBD1. V lost 7 bases and J lost 3; bases outside the gene matches: 7. From germline, CDR1 is SQVTM and CDR2 ANQGSEA. This CDR3 is 13 amino acids long. The CDR3 is CSAWTGDHYEQYF. CDR3 coding DNA: TGCAGCGCCTGGACAGGGGATCACTACGAGCAGTACTTC.

Only one count was recorded for this clone. The V and J genes are TRBV11-3 and TRBJ1-1; D call uncertain. Germline loops: CDR1 SGHNT, CDR2 YENEEA. The V end was cut by 5 bases, the J end by 4 bases, with 11 bases between. The CDR3 is made up of 13 amino acids. In nucleotides, the CDR3 is TGTGCCAGCAGCAACTCATTCGGCACTGAAGCTTTCTTT. Its translation is CASSNSFGTEAFF.

The chain is built from TRBV19 and TRBJ2-1, with D possibly being TRBD1 (6 bases). CDR3 length: 12 amino acids. Trimming pared 3 bases from V and 10 bases from J, leaving 10 bases between. Looked up from germline, CDR1 is LNHDA and CDR2 is SQIVND (reference sequence). CDR3 protein: CASSIPGAEQFF. The DNA for the CDR3 is TGTGCCAGTAGTATCCCAGGGGCCGAGCAGTTCTTC. Full variable domain (missing parts from reference TRBV19 and TRBJ2-1): DGGITQSPKYLFRKEGQNVTLSCEQNLNHDAMYWYRQDPGQGLRLIYYSQIVNDFQKGDIAEGYSVSREKKESFPLTVTSAQKNPTAFYLCASSIPGAEQFFGPGTRLTVL.

The V and J genes are TRBV5-1 and TRBJ1-2; maybe TRBD1 (6 bases). Trimming took 1 base from V and 4 from J, leaving 14 bases between them. The germline gives CDR1 SGHRS, CDR2 YFSETQ. The CDR3 spans 15 residues. Here the CDR3 reads CASSLSGGQGYGYTF. As DNA, the CDR3 is TGCGCCAGCAGCTTGTCCGGGGGGCAGGGCTATGGCTACACCTTC.

This clone has more than one count but fewer than ten. This chain connects TRBV4-3 to TRBJ1-6; D ambiguous. CDR1 is LGHNA, CDR2 YSLEER, per germline. Trimming took off 0 bases at V and 9 bases at J, with 9 bases between the two ends. This CDR3 spans 14 amino acids. The CDR3 region is CASSQEHRISPLHF. The CDR3 nucleotides are TGCGCCAGCAGCCAAGAACACAGAATTTCACCCCTCCACTTT.

This clone has more than one count but fewer than ten. The chain uses TRBV6-1 and TRBJ1-1, with D uncertain. The CDR3 runs 11 residues. Germline lookup yields CDR1 MNHNS and CDR2 SASEGT. Deletions cut 7 bases from V and 6 bases from J, with 9 bases between. As DNA, the CDR3 is TGTGCCAGCACGGGTAACGCTGAAGCTTTCTTT. Its translation is CASTGNAEAFF.

CDR3 DNA: TGTGCCAGCTTCGGGGGGGCTCGCTTGACAGATACGCAGTATTTT. Translated, it gives CASFGGARLTDTQYF. V and J are TRBV11-2 and TRBJ2-3; TRBD2 aligns across 8 bases. This CDR3 region has 15 residues. V dropped 8 bases and J dropped 3; count of bases not matched to a gene: 10. Looked up from germline, CDR1 is SGHAT and CDR2 is FQNNGV.

The rearrangement links TRBV30 to TRBJ2-7, with 8 bases identical to TRBD2. CDR3 size: 15 residues. Trimming at V came to 3 bases and at J to 0 bases, leaving 7 bases not matched to a gene. CDR1 GTSNPN and CDR2 SVGIG come from the germline V gene (reference sequence). CDR3 amino acids: CAWSFSSGVSYEQYF. For the CDR3, the DNA is TGTGCCTGGAGCTTTAGTAGCGGGGTCTCCTACGAGCAGTACTTC. Filled out from reference TRBV30 and TRBJ2-7, the complete variable domain reads SQTIHQWPATLVQPVGSPLSLECTVEGTSNPNLYWYRQAAGRGLQLLFYSVGIGQISSEVPQNLSASRPQDRQFILSSKKLLLSDSGFYLCAWSFSSGVSYEQYFGPGTRLTVT.

This chain joins TRBV15 and TRBJ1-6, with 12 bases aligning to TRBD1. Germline-derived CDR1 and CDR2 are LNHNV and YYDKDF (reference sequence). With V trimmed by 3 bases and J by 7 bases, 7 bases remained unmatched. The CDR3 is made up of 17 amino acids. CDR3 sequence: CATSRTGTGGWNSPLHF. The CDR3 nucleotides read TGTGCCACCAGCAGGACCGGGACAGGGGGCTGGAATTCACCCCTCCACTTT. Full variable domain (remainder filled in from reference TRBV15 and TRBJ1-6): DAMVIQNPRYQVTQFGKPVTLSCSQTLNHNVMYWYQQKSSQAPKLLFHYYDKDFNNEADTPDNFQSRRPNTSFCFLDIRSPGLGDTAMYLCATSRTGTGGWNSPLHFGNGTRLTVT.

The chain uses TRBV18 and TRBJ1-2, with a weak D call TRBD1 (6 bases). Deletions cut 3 bases from V and 2 bases from J, with 19 bases between. This CDR3 is 17 amino acids long. The germline gives CDR1 KGHSH, CDR2 LQKENI. The CDR3 DNA sequence: TGTGCCAGCTCACCCTTCCCCGACAGGACATCCAACTATGGCTACACCTTC. Protein: CASSPFPDRTSNYGYTF.

The V and J genes are TRBV7-6 and TRBJ1-1; D unclear. The germline CDR1 and CDR2 sequences are SGHVS and FNYEAQ. The CDR3 spans 13 residues. Trimming took off 1 base at V and 4 bases at J, with 7 bases between the two ends. The CDR3 protein is CASSLGPSTEAFF. CDR3 DNA sequence: TGTGCCAGCAGCTTAGGCCCTAGCACTGAAGCTTTCTTT.

The table lists this clone with a few counts. The chain couples TRBV7-8 to TRBJ2-1; D may be TRBD1 (7 bases). The CDR3 is made up of 14 amino acids. The ends were cut back, 1 base at V and 6 bases at J, with 10 bases in the middle. Germline CDR1 reads SGHVS; CDR2 reads FQNEAQ. CDR3 loop: CASSLVQGGNEQFF. DNA for the CDR3: TGTGCCAGCAGCTTAGTCCAGGGGGGCAATGAGCAGTTCTTC.

This chain uses TRBV7-8 with TRBJ1-1; D gene unclear. The ends were cut back, 2 bases at V and 1 base at J, with 8 bases in the middle. CDR1 SGHVS and CDR2 FQNEAQ come from the germline V gene. This CDR3 is built from 14 residues. The CDR3 region has the DNA TGTGCCAGCAGCTTACAAGCTGAGAACACTGAAGCTTTCTTT. Translated: CASSLQAENTEAFF.

By its share, this clone is medium-sized. The chain carries TRBV6-4 and TRBJ2-3; 13 bases line up with TRBD2. The germline gives CDR1 MRHNA, CDR2 SNTAGT. J lost 4 bases, V lost 5 bases, and 3 bases had no gene match. The CDR3 runs to 15 residues. In nucleotides, the CDR3 is TGTGCCAGCAGTCTACTAGCGGGGGGGCCAGATACGCAGTATTTT. Its translation: CASSLLAGGPDTQYF.